Listed here is a single T cell receptor beta chain. The CDR3 runs 17 residues. CDR1 and CDR2 from the germline V gene are LGHNA and YNFKEQ. V shed 6 bases and J shed 6 bases, with 23 bases lying between them. The data derive from a study of patients and donors after allogeneic stem cell transplantation. TCRdb reprocessed the RT-PCR reads via MiXCR and lists one record per CDR3 protein. The sample contains about 200,000 distinct CDR3 sequences, around two fifths of which appear only once. The chain is built from TRBV4-2 and TRBJ1-4; D is perhaps TRBD1 (5 bases). This receptor was obtained from a human donor who was either an allogeneic HSCT recipient or a stem cell or donor lymphocyte infusion donor (not recorded which). It is not recorded whose cells these are; they may come from a transplant donor. The source material was blood, either unsorted or a sorted T cell fraction (not recorded which). The CDR3 DNA follows: TGTGCCAGCAGTCCCGCCTCTGGTGCCAGGGTCGATGAAAAACTGTTTTTT. Translation: CASSPASGARVDEKLFF.